This T cell receptor beta chain derives from a study of shared clonotypes between healthy human individuals. Study observations and caveats: Sorted-subset samples were not fully sequenced, rarefaction indicated. Limited genetic and exposure-history diversity came from having few donors. Some naive CD4 clonotypes, 4.5% to 5.5%, turned up in common across a handful of donors. Generation probabilities were higher for clonotypes shared across all four sorted-subset donors than for unshared ones.

Sequenced by immunoSEQ multiplex PCR; TCRdb stores in-frame clones only, minus some. The table lists roughly 1 million clones, 60% to 80% of them singletons. About this clone: Its antigen is currently unknown.

Trimming removed 4 bases from V and 0 bases from J; junction bases left unmatched: 6. Germline assignment: CDR1 SGHKS and CDR2 YYEKEE (reference sequence). The CDR3 is 16 amino acids. This receptor was identified in a man aged 18-30 years in good health. V and J are TRBV5-5 and TRBJ1-4, with 7 bases identical to TRBD1. Sequences were obtained from memory CD4+ T cells sorted from blood. Stated subset: CD45RA-negative fraction. As DNA, the CDR3 is TGTGCCAGCAGCCCCCCCGGGACAGCAACTAATGAAAAACTGTTTTTT. This gives the protein CASSPPGTATNEKLFF.